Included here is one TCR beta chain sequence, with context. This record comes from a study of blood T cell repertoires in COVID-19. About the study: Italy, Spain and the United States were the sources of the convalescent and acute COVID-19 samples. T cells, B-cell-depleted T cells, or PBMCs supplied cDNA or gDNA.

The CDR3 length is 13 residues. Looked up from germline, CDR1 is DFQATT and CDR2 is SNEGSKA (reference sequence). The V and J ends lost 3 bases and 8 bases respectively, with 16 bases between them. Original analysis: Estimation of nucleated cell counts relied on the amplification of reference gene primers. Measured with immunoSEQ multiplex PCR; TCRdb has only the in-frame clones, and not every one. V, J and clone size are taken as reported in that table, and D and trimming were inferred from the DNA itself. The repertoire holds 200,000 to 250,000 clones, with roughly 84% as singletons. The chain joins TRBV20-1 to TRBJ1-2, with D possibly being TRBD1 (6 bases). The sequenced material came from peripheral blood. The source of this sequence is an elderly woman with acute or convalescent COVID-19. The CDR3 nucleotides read TGCAGTGCTAGTGATGGGGGGGCGCTAGGCTACACCTTC. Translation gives CSASDGGALGYTF.